This is a list of T cell receptor beta chains from one sample in a study of blood T cell repertoires in COVID-19. The method was immunoSEQ multiplex PCR; TCRdb's version includes in-frame clones alone and lacks a portion of them. Altogether fewer than 200,000 clones are present, around 85% being singletons, with the ten largest covering over 7.5%. Sequenced: peripheral blood. All receptors derive from a woman older than 75 with acute or convalescent COVID-19. Each CDR3 is given with its conserved first and last residue. A D gene is named only where the DNA matches it firmly. A clone size is listed for some rows: how often the clone was seen (once, few, many), or a class if it is expanded.

v_gene	j_gene	abundance	d_gene	CDR3nt	CDR3aa
TRBV29-1	TRBJ1-5	NA	NA	TGCAGCGTTGGAGATCGGGTTGGGAATCAGCCCCAGCATTTT	CSVGDRVGNQPQHF
TRBV24-1	TRBJ2-7	NA	NA	TGTGCCACCTCCCTGGGTGGGGGGATCCACGAGCAGTACTTC	CATSLGGGIHEQYF
TRBV30	TRBJ2-1	NA	NA	TGTGCCTGGAGGTGGCGAGCGGGTGAGCAGTTCTTC	CAWRWRAGEQFF
TRBV27	TRBJ2-1	NA	NA	TGTGCCAGCAGACAGGACCCCTACAATGAGCAGTTCTTC	CASRQDPYNEQFF
TRBV2	TRBJ1-5	NA	NA	TGTGCCAGCACCGCCAGGGGACGCAATCAGCCCCAGCATTTT	CASTARGRNQPQHF
TRBV18	TRBJ1-1	NA	TRBD1	TGTGCCAGCTCACCGTGGGGACAGCCAGACACTGAAGCTTTCTTT	CASSPWGQPDTEAFF
TRBV6-5	TRBJ2-7	NA	TRBD1	TGTGCCAGCAGTCTCCCGGGACAGGGGGGGTCCGAGCAGTACTTC	CASSLPGQGGSEQYF
TRBV6-6	TRBJ1-4	NA	NA	TGTGCCAGCAGTCGTAGTTTAGGCACAGCAACTAATGAAAAACTGTTTTTT	CASSRSLGTATNEKLFF
TRBV27	TRBJ1-1	NA	NA	TGTGCCAGCAGTTTAGGGCAGCGGACTGAAGCTTTCTTT	CASSLGQRTEAFF
TRBV6-5	TRBJ1-1	NA	NA	TGTGCCAGCAGCCGAAGCATGAACACTGAAGCTTTCTTT	CASSRSMNTEAFF
TRBV7-8	TRBJ2-1	NA	TRBD2	TGTGCCAGCAGCTTAGCTGCCGGCGGGAGGAACAATGAGCAGTTCTTC	CASSLAAGGRNNEQFF
TRBV11-2	TRBJ2-5	NA	TRBD2	TGTGCCAGCAGCCCCCCCGGGACTAGCGGGAGAGGGGTAGAGACCCAGTACTTC	CASSPPGTSGRGVETQYF
TRBV7-3	TRBJ2-3	NA	TRBD2	TGTGCCAGCAGCTTAGGCGGGAGGGCAGATACGCAGTATTTT	CASSLGGRADTQYF
TRBV30	TRBJ2-2	NA	NA	TGTGCCTGGAGTCGAACCCTCGCGGGTAGAAACACCGGGGAGCTGTTTTTT	CAWSRTLAGRNTGELFF
TRBV6-2/TRBV6-3	TRBJ2-7	once	NA	TGTGCCAGCAGTTACTCGAGTAGCAGCTCCTACGAGCAGTACTTC	CASSYSSSSSYEQYF
TRBV3-1/TRBV3-2	TRBJ1-4	NA	NA	TGTGCCAGCAGCTCCCCGGGTGAAAAACTGTTTTTT	CASSSPGEKLFF
TRBV15	TRBJ2-3	NA	NA	TGTGCCACCAGCAGACGCCTCGGCGTTCCAGGGGATACGCAGTATTTT	CATSRRLGVPGDTQYF
TRBV2	TRBJ1-1	NA	NA	TGTGCCAGCAGTACAGGGATAGTGGACACTGAAGCTTTCTTT	CASSTGIVDTEAFF
TRBV6-2/TRBV6-3	TRBJ2-5	NA	NA	TGTGCCAGCAGTTTTGAAACGGGGGAGACCCAGTACTTC	CASSFETGETQYF
TRBV21-1	TRBJ2-4	NA	NA	TGTGCCAGCAGCAAAAACGGGGGGGCTGTCAAAAACATTCAGTACTTC	CASSKNGGAVKNIQYF
TRBV11-3	TRBJ2-3	NA	TRBD1	TGTGCCAGCAGCTCCACAGGGGGAAGTACCACAGATACGCAGTATTTT	CASSSTGGSTTDTQYF
TRBV4-3	TRBJ2-5	NA	NA	TGCGCCAGCAGCCAGCGCAGCGGGGAGACCCAGTACTTC	CASSQRSGETQYF
TRBV25-1	TRBJ2-7	NA	NA	TGTGCCAGCAGTGAAGGAGGACGGTACGAGCAGTACTTC	CASSEGGRYEQYF
TRBV2	TRBJ2-3	NA	TRBD2	TGTGCCAGCAGTGAAGCGCCTAGCGGGAGCACAGATACGCAGTATTTT	CASSEAPSGSTDTQYF
TRBV27	TRBJ1-1	NA	NA	TGTGCCAGCAGTTTATCAGGGGACACTGAAGCTTTCTTT	CASSLSGDTEAFF
TRBV5-5	TRBJ1-5	NA	NA	TGTGCCAGCAGCTTGGCCGTCGGCAATCAGCCCCAGCATTTT	CASSLAVGNQPQHF
TRBV27	TRBJ1-5	NA	NA	TGTGCCAGCAGGGAGGGTCGCCCGGGAAATCAGCCCCAGCATTTT	CASREGRPGNQPQHF
TRBV19	TRBJ1-5	NA	TRBD1	TGTGCCAGTGCCCTGACTTGGACAGGGGGAGGGATACGGAATCAGCCCCAGCATTTT	CASALTWTGGGIRNQPQHF
TRBV10-2	TRBJ1-5	NA	NA	TGCGCCAGCAGCTATCAGGGGTTCTATCAGCCCCAGCATTTT	CASSYQGFYQPQHF
TRBV19	TRBJ2-4	few	TRBD1	TGTGCCAGTAGTAGGGACAGGGGGAACATTCAGTACTTC	CASSRDRGNIQYF
TRBV3-1/TRBV3-2	TRBJ2-7	NA	TRBD1	TGTGCCAGCAGCCACTTTCTTTCCGGGACAGGGGGTTCCTACGAGCAGTACTTC	CASSHFLSGTGGSYEQYF
TRBV20-1	TRBJ1-2	NA	NA	TGCAGTGCAGGGTCTGGAGGGGGCTACACCTTC	CSAGSGGGYTF
TRBV30	TRBJ1-1	NA	NA	TGTGCCTGGACCTACGCCGCGAACACTGAAGCTTTCTTT	CAWTYAANTEAFF
TRBV24-1	TRBJ2-5	NA	TRBD1	TGTGCCACCAGTGAGGCAGGGGGACGTGGCCAGTACTTC	CATSEAGGRGQYF
TRBV3-1/TRBV3-2	TRBJ2-1	NA	TRBD2	TGTGCCAGCAGCCAGCCGCTCCGGACTAGCGGGGTGGTAGAGCAGTTCTTC	CASSQPLRTSGVVEQFF
TRBV3-1/TRBV3-2	TRBJ1-4	NA	TRBD1	TGTGCCAGCAGCCTCAGGGACAGGGCCGGGGAAAAACTGTTTTTT	CASSLRDRAGEKLFF
TRBV24-1	TRBJ2-2	NA	TRBD1	TGTGCCACCAGTGACCCGGGACAGGGTAACGGGGAGCTGTTTTTT	CATSDPGQGNGELFF
TRBV7-2	TRBJ2-3	NA	TRBD1	TGTGCCAGCAGCCGCCGGGACAGCTATCTCGCAAGCACAGATACGCAGTATTTT	CASSRRDSYLASTDTQYF
TRBV6-4	TRBJ1-2	once	TRBD1	TGTGCCAGCAGTGACGGGACAGGGGGCGCAAGGGGCTACACCTTC	CASSDGTGGARGYTF
TRBV11-2	TRBJ2-7	NA	NA	TGTGCCAGCAGCCTATCCCACAGGGACTACGAGCAGTACTTC	CASSLSHRDYEQYF
TRBV5-4	TRBJ1-2	NA	TRBD1	TGTGCCAGCAGCTTGCAGGCAGGGGGTCACTATGGCTACACCTTC	CASSLQAGGHYGYTF